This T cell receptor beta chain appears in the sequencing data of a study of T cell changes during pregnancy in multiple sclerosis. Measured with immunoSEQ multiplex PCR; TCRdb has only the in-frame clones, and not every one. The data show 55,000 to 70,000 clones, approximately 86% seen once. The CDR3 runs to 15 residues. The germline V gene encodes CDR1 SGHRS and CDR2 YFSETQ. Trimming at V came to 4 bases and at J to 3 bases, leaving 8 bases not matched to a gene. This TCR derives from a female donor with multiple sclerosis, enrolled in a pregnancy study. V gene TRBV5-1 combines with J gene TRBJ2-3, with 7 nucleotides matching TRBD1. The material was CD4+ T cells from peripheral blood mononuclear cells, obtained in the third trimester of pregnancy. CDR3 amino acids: CASSQDATGTDTQYF. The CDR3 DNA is TGCGCCAGCAGCCAAGACGCGACAGGGACAGATACGCAGTATTTT.